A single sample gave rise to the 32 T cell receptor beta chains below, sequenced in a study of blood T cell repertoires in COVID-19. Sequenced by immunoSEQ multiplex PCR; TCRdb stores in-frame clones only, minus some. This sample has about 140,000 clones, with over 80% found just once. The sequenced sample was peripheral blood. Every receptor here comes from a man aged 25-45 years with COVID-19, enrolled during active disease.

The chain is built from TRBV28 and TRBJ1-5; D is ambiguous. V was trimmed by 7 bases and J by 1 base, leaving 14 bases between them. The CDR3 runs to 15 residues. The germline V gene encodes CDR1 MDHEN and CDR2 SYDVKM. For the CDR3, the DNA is TGTGCCAGCACCACATTTGAGGCCAGCAATCAGCCCCAGCATTTT. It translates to CASTTFEASNQPQHF.

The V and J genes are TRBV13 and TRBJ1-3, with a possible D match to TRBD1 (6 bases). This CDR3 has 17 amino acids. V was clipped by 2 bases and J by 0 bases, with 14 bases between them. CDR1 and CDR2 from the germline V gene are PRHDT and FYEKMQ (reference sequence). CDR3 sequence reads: CASSLMTGLSSGNTIYF. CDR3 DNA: TGTGCCAGCAGCTTAATGACAGGTCTCAGCTCTGGAAACACCATATATTTT.

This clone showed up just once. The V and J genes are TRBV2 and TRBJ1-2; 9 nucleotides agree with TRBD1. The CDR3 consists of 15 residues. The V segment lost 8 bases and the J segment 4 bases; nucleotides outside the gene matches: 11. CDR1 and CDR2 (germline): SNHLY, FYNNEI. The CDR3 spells CASDEQGARSYGYTF. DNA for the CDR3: TGTGCCAGCGATGAACAGGGGGCGCGAAGCTATGGCTACACCTTC.

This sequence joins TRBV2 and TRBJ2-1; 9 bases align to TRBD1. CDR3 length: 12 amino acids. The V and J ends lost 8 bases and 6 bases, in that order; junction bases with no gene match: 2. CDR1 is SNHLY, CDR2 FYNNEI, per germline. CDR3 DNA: TGTGCCAGCGTGGGACAGGGCAATGAGCAGTTCTTC. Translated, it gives CASVGQGNEQFF.

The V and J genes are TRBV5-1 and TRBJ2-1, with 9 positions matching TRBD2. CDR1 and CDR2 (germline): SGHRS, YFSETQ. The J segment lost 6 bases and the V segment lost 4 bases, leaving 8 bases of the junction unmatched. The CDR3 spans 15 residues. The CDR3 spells CASSVGLAIFNEQFF. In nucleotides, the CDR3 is TGCGCCAGCAGCGTAGGACTAGCGATCTTCAATGAGCAGTTCTTC.

DNA of the CDR3: TGTGCCAGCAGTTTTCCAGGGGCCGAGCAGTACTTC. Protein product: CASSFPGAEQYF. V and J are TRBV12-3 or TRBV12-4 and TRBJ2-7, with a weak D call TRBD1 (6 bases). V lost 3 bases to trimming and J lost 6 bases, with 9 bases between them. CDR3 length: 12 amino acids.

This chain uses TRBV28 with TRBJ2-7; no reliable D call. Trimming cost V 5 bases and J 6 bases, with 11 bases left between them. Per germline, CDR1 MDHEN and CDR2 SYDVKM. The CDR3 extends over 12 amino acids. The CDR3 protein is CASSPPTTEQYF. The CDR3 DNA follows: TGTGCCAGCAGTCCCCCAACAACCGAGCAGTACTTC. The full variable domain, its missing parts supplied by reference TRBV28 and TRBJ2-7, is DVKVTQSSRYLVKRTGEKVFLECVQDMDHENMFWYRQDPGLGLRLIYFSYDVKMKEKGDIPEGYSVSREKKERFSLILESASTNQTSMYLCASSPPTTEQYFGPGTRLTVT.

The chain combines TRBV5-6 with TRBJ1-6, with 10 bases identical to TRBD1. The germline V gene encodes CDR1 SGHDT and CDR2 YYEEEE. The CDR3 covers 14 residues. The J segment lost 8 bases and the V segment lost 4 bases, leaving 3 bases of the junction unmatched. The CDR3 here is CASSPGTGDSPLHF. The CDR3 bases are TGTGCCAGCAGCCCCGGGACAGGGGATTCACCCCTCCACTTT.

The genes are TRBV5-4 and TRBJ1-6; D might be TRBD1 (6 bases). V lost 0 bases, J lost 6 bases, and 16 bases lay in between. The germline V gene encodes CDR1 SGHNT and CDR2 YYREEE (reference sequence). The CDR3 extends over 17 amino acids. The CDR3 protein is CASSLGIGRTANSPLHF. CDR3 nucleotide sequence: TGTGCCAGCAGCTTGGGAATAGGTCGGACAGCTAATTCACCCCTCCACTTT.

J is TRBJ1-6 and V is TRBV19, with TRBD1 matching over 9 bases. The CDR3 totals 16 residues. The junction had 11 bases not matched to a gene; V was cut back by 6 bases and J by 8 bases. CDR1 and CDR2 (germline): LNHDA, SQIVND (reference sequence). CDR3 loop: CASRPYRRDRDSPLHF. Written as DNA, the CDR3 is TGTGCCAGTAGACCATACCGCCGGGACAGGGATTCACCCCTCCACTTT.

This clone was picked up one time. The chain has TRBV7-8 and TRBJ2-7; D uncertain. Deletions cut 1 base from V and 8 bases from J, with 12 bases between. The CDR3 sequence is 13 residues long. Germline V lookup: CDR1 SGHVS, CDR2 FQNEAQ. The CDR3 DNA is TGTGCCAGCAGCTTAGAAGGCAGGATTCAGCAGTACTTC. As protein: CASSLEGRIQQYF. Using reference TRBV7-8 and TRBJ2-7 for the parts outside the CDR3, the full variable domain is GAGVSQSPRYKVAKRGQDVALRCDPISGHVSLFWYQQALGQGPEFLTYFQNEAQLDKSGLPSDRFFAERPEGSVSTLKIQRTQQEDSAVYLCASSLEGRIQQYFGPGTRLTVT.

This CDR3 is CASSQVEGQSYEQYF. Here the CDR3 DNA reads TGTGCCAGCAGCCAGGTGGAGGGACAGTCCTACGAGCAGTACTTC. The chain uses TRBV4-2 and TRBJ2-7; D may be TRBD1 (7 bases). V was trimmed by 3 bases and J by 1 base, leaving 13 bases between them. The length of the CDR3 is 15 residues. CDR1 and CDR2 (germline): LGHNA, YNFKEQ.

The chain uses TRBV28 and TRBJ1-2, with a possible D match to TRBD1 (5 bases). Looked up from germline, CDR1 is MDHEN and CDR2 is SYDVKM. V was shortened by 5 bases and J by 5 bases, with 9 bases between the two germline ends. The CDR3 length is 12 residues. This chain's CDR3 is CASSPDSYGYTF. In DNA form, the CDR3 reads TGTGCCAGCAGTCCAGACAGTTATGGCTACACCTTC.

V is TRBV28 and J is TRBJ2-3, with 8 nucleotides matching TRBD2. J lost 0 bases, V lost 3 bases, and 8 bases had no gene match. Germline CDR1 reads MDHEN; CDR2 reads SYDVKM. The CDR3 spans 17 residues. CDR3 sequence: CASSFTISGDSTDTQYF. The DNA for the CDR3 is TGTGCCAGCAGTTTCACGATTAGCGGGGATAGCACAGATACGCAGTATTTT.

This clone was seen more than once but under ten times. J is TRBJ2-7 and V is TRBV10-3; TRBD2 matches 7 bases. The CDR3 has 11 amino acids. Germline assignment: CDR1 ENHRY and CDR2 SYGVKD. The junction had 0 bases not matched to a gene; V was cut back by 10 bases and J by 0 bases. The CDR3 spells CASGSSYEQYF. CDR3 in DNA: TGTGCCAGCGGGAGCTCCTACGAGCAGTACTTC.

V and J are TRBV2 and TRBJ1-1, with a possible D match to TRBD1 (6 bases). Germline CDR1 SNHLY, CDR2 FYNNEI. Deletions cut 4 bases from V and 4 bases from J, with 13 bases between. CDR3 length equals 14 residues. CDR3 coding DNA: TGTGCCAGCAGTGCCGACAGGTTCCGCACTGAAGCTTTCTTT. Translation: CASSADRFRTEAFF.

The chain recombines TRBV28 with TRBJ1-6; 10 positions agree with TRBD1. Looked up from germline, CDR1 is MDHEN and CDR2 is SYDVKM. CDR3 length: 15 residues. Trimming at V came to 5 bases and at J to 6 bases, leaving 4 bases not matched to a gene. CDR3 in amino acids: CASSVGQGFNSPLHF. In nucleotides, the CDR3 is TGTGCCAGCAGTGTGGGACAGGGGTTTAATTCACCCCTCCACTTT. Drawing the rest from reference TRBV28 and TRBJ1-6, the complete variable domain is DVKVTQSSRYLVKRTGEKVFLECVQDMDHENMFWYRQDPGLGLRLIYFSYDVKMKEKGDIPEGYSVSREKKERFSLILESASTNQTSMYLCASSVGQGFNSPLHFGNGTRLTVT.

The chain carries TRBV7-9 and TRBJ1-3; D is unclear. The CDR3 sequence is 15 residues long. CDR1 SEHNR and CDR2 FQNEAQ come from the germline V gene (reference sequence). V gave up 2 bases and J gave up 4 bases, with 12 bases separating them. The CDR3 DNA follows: TGTGCCAGCAGCTTATCCCACCGAGGAGGAAACACCATATATTTT. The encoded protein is CASSLSHRGGNTIYF.

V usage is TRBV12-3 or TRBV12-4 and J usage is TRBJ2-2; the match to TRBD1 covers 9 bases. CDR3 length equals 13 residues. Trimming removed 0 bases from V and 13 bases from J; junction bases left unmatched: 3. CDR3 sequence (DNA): TGTGCCAGCAGTTTAGCGGACAGGGGTGGGCTGTTTTTT. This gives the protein CASSLADRGGLFF.

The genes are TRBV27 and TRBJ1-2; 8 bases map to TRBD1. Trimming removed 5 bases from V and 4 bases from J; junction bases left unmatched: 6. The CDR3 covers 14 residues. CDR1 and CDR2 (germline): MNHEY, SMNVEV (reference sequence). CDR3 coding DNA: TGTGCCAGCAGTGCCCAGGGGGCCGGCTATGGCTACACCTTC. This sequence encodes CASSAQGAGYGYTF.

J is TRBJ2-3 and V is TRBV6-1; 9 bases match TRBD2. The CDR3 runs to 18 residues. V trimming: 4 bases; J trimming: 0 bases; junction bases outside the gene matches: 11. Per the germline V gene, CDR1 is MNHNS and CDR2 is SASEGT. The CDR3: CASSGSGLAPLSTDTQYF. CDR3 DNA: TGTGCCAGCAGTGGTTCGGGACTAGCTCCCCTTAGCACAGATACGCAGTATTTT.

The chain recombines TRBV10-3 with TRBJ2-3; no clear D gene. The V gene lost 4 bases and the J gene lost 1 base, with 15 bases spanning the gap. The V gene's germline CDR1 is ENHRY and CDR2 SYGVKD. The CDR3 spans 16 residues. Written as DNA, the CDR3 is TGTGCCATCAGTGCCCGCCTACTCCAGGGCACAGATACGCAGTATTTT. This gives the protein CAISARLLQGTDTQYF.

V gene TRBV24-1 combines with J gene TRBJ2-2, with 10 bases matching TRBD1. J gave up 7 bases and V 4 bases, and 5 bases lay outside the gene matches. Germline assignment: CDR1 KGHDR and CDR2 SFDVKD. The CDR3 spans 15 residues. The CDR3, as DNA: TGTGCCACCAGTGACCGAGGACAGGGGGTCGGGGAGCTGTTTTTT. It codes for CATSDRGQGVGELFF.

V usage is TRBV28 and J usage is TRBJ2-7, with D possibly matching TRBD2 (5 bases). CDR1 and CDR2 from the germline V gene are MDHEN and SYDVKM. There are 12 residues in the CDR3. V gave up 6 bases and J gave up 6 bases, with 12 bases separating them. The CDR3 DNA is TGTGCCAGCAGCCCGGGAATGGTCGAGCAGTACTTC. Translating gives CASSPGMVEQYF.

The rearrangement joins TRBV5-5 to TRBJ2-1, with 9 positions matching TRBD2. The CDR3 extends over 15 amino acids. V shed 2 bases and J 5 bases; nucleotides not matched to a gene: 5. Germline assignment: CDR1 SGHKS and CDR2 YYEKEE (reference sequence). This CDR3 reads CASSLYSGGDNEQFF. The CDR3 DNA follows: TGTGCCAGCAGCTTATATAGCGGGGGAGACAATGAGCAGTTCTTC.

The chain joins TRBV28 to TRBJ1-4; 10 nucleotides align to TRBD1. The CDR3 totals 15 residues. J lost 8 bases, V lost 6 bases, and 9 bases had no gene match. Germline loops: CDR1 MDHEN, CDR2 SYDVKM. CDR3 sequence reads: CASSTSGTGVEKLFF. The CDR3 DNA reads TGTGCCAGCAGCACATCCGGGACAGGGGTCGAAAAACTGTTTTTT.

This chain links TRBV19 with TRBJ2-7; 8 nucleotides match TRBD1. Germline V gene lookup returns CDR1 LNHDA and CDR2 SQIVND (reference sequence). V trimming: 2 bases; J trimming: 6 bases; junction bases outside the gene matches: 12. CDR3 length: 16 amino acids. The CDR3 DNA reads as TGTGCCAGTAGTATAACAGGGGGGAGGATGTACAGCGAGCAGTACTTC. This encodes CASSITGGRMYSEQYF.

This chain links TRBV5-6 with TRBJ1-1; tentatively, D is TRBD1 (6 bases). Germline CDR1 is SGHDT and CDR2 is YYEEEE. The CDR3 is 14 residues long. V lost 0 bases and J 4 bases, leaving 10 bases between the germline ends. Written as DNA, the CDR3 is TGTGCCAGCAGCTTGGGCACAGGGCCCACTGAAGCTTTCTTT. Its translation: CASSLGTGPTEAFF.

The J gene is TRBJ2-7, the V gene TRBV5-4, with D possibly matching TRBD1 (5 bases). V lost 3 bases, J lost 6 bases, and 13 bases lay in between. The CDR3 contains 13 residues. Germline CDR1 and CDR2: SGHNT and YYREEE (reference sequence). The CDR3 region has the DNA TGTGCCAGCAGCTCTGGGGCACTGGGCGAGCAGTACTTC. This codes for CASSSGALGEQYF.

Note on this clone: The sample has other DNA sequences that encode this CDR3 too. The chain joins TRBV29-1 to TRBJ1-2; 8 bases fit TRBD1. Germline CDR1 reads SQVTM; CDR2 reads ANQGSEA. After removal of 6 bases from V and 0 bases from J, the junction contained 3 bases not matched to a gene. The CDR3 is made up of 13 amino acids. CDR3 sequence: CSVGTGPNYGYTF. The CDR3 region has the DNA TGCAGCGTGGGGACAGGTCCTAACTATGGCTACACCTTC. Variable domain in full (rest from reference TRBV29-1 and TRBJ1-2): SAVISQKPSRDICQRGTSLTIQCQVDSQVTMMFWYRQQPGQSLTLIATANQGSEATYESGFVIDKFPISRPNLTFSTLTVSNMSPEDSSIYLCSVGTGPNYGYTFGSGTRLTVV.

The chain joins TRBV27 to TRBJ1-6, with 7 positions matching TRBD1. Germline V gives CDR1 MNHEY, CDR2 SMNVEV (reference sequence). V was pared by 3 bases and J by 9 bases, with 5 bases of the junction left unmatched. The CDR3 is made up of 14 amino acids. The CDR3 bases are TGTGCCAGCAGTTTCCGACAGGGATTTTCACCCCTCCACTTT. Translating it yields CASSFRQGFSPLHF.

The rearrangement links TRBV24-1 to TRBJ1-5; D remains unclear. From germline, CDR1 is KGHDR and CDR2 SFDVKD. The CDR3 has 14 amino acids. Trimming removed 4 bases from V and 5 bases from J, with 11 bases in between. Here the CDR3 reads CATSEYNSHQPQHF. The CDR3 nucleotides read TGTGCCACCAGTGAATATAATTCTCATCAGCCCCAGCATTTT.